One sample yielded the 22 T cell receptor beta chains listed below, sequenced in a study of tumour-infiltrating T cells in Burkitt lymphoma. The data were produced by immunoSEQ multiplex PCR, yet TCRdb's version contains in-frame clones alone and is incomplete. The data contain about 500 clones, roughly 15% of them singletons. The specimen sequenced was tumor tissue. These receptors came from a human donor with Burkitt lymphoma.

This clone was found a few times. The CDR3 loop is CASSSTSGSSGEQYF. CDR3 bases: TGTGCCAGCAGCTCGACTAGCGGGAGCTCTGGCGAGCAGTACTTC. The chain is built from TRBV9 and TRBJ2-7, with 12 bases that match TRBD2. CDR1 and CDR2 from the germline V gene are SGDLS and YYNGEE. With V trimmed by 4 bases and J by 6 bases, 8 bases remained unmatched. The length of the CDR3 is 15 residues.

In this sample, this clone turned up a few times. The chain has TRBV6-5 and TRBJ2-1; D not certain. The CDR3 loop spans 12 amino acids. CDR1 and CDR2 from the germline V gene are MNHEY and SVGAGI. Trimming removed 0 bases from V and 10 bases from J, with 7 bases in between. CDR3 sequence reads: CASSYSSVEQFF. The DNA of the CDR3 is TGTGCCAGCAGTTACTCGAGTGTGGAGCAGTTCTTC.

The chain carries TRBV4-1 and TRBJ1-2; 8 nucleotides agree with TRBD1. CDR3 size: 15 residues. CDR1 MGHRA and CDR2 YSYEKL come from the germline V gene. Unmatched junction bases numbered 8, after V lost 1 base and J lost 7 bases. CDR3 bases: TGCGCCAGCAGCCAAGTTGGACAGGGTACCTTTGGCTACACCTTC. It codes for CASSQVGQGTFGYTF.

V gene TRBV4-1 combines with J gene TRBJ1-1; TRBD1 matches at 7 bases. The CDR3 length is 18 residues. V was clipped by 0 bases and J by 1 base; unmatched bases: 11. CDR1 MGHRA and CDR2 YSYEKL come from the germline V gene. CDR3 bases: TGCGCCAGCAGCCAAGATGCTTTTGTGACAGGGACGAACACTGAAGCTTTCTTT. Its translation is CASSQDAFVTGTNTEAFF.

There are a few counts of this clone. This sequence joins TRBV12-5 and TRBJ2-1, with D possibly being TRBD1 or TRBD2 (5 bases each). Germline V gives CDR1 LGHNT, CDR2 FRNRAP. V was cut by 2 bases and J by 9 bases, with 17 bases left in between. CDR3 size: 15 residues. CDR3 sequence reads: CASGLSGTVGIEQFF. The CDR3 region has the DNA TGTGCTAGTGGTTTGTCAGGGACGGTGGGCATTGAGCAGTTCTTC.

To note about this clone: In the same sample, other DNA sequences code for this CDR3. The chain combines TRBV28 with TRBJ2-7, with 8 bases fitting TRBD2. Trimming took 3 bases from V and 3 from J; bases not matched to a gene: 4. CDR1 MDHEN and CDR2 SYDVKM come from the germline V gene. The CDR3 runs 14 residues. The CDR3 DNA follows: TGTGCCAGCAGTTTTACTAGCGGCGGCTACGAGCAGTACTTC. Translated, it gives CASSFTSGGYEQYF. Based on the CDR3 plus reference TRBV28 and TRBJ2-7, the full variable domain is DVKVTQSSRYLVKRTGEKVFLECVQDMDHENMFWYRQDPGLGLRLIYFSYDVKMKEKGDIPEGYSVSREKKERFSLILESASTNQTSMYLCASSFTSGGYEQYFGPGTRLTVT.

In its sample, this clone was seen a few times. CDR3 loop: CASTPGGGTEAFF. For the CDR3, the DNA is TGTGCCAGCACCCCCGGGGGAGGCACTGAAGCTTTCTTT. The chain links TRBV6-6 to TRBJ1-1; tentative D call: TRBD1 (5 bases). Germline CDR1 is MNHNY and CDR2 is SVGAGI (reference sequence). The CDR3 extends over 13 amino acids. Trimming left V 7 bases short and J 4 bases short, with 13 bases between.

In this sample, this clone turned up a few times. CDR3 region: CASSQGGETQYF. In nucleotides, the CDR3 is TGTGCCAGCAGCCAGGGGGGAGAGACCCAGTACTTC. The chain couples TRBV11-3 to TRBJ2-5; TRBD1 is a possible D gene (7 bases). The length of the CDR3 is 12 residues. V dropped 5 bases and J dropped 4 bases, with 8 bases sitting between them. The germline CDR1 and CDR2 sequences are SGHNT and YENEEA.

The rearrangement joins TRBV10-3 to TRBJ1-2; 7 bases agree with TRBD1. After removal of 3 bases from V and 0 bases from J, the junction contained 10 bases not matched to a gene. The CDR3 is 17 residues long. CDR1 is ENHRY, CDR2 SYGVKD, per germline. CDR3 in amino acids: CAISEELRGPPNYGYTF. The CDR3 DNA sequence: TGTGCCATCAGTGAAGAATTGAGGGGGCCGCCTAACTATGGCTACACCTTC.

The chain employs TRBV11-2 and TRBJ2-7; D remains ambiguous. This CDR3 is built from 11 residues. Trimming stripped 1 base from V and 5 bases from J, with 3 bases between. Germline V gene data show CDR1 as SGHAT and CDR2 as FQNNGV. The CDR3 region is CASSLVHEQYF. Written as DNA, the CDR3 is TGTGCCAGCAGCTTAGTCCACGAGCAGTACTTC.

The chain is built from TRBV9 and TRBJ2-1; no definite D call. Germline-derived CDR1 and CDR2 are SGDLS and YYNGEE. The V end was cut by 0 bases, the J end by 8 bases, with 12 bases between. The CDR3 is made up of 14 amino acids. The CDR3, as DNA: TGTGCCAGCAGCGTAGAGTTAGTGAGCGATGAGCAGTTCTTC. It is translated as CASSVELVSDEQFF.

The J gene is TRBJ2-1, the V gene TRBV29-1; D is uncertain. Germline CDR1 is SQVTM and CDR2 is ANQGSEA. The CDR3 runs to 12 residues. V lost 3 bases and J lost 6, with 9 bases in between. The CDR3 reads CSVDYSPNEQFF. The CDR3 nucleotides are TGCAGCGTTGATTATAGCCCCAATGAGCAGTTCTTC.

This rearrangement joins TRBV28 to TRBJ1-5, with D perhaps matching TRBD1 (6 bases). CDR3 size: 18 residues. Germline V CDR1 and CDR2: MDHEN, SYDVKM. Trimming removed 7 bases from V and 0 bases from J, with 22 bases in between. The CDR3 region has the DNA TGTGCCAGCACTACGGGACACTCGGCTGATTATAGCAATCAGCCCCAGCATTTT. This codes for CASTTGHSADYSNQPQHF.

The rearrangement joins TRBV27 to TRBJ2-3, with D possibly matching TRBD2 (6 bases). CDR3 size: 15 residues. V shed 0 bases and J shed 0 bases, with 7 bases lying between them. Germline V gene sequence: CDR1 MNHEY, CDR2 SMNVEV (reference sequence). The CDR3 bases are TGTGCCAGCAGTTTATCGGGGACTAGCACAGATACGCAGTATTTT. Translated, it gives CASSLSGTSTDTQYF.

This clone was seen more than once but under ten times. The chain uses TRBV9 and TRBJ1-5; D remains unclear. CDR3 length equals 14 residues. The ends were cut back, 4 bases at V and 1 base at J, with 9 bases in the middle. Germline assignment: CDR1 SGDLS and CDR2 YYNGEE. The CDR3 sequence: CASSTADSNQPQHF. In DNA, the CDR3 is TGTGCCAGCAGCACCGCGGACAGCAATCAGCCCCAGCATTTT.

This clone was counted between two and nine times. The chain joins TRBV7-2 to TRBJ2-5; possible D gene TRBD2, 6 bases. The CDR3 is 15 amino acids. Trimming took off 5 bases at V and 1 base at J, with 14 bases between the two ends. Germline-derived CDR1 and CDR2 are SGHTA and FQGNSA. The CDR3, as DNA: TGTGCCAGCAGCAAACAAAGCGGGCCCCAAGAGACCCAGTACTTC. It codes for CASSKQSGPQETQYF.

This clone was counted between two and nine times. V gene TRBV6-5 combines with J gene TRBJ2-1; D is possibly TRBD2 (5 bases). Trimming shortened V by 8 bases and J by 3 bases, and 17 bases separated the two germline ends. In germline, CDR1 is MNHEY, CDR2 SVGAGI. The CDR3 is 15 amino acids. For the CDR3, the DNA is TGTGCCAGCTCCCGGAAGACTACCCTCTACAATGAGCAGTTCTTC. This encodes CASSRKTTLYNEQFF.

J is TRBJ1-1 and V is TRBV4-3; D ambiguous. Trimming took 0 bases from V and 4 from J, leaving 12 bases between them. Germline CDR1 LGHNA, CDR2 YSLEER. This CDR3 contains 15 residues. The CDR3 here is CASSQDVPSFTEAFF. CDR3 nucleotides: TGCGCCAGCAGCCAAGATGTCCCTTCCTTCACTGAAGCTTTCTTT.

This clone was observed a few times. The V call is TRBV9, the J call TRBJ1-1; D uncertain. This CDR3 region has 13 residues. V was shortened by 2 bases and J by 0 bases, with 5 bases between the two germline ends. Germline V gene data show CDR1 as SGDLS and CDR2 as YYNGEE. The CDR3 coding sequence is TGTGCCAGCAGCGTCAGATTGAACACTGAAGCTTTCTTT. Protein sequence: CASSVRLNTEAFF.

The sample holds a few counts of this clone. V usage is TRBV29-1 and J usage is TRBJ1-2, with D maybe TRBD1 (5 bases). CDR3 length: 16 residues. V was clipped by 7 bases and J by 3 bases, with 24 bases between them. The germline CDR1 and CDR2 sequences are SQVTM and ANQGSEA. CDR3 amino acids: CSAPLLGGPGDYGYTF. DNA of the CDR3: TGCAGCGCTCCCCTTTTGGGGGGTCCCGGGGACTATGGCTACACCTTC.

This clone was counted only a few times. The CDR3 protein is CASSQDNQHNEQFF. CDR3 DNA: TGCGCCAGCAGCCAAGATAACCAGCACAATGAGCAGTTCTTC. This chain uses TRBV4-3 with TRBJ2-1; D ambiguous. The V gene lost 0 bases and the J gene lost 5 bases, with 8 bases spanning the gap. The CDR3 runs 14 residues. The germline V gene has CDR1 LGHNA and CDR2 YSLEER.

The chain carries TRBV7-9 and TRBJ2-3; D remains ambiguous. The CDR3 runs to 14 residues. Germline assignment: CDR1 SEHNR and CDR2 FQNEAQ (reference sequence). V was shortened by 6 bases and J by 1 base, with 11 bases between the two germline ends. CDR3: CASRITLGTDTQYF. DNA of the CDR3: TGTGCCAGCAGAATTACCCTGGGCACAGATACGCAGTATTTT.